One T cell receptor (beta chain) is described in this entry. Its antigen is not known. A library of TCRbeta sequences, prepared with unique molecular identifiers, was generated. Via MiXCR, TCRdb re-called the PCR reads, giving one row per CDR3 protein. This table has about 250,000 distinct CDR3 sequences, 24% appearing once. This entry is derived from a study of T-cell reconstitution after alpha-beta-depleted transplantation in children. Study-wide results and caveats: Some patients' high day-60 TCRbeta diversity was attributed to recipient cells surviving conditioning. Alpha-beta T cells present about two months after transplant were reported to originate from several hundred expanded graft clones. Counts and diversity of T cells one year after transplant came mostly from newly produced T cells.

The germline V and J ends were trimmed by 2 bases and 7 bases, with 14 bases remaining between them. The germline V gene encodes CDR1 MNHEY and CDR2 SVGAGI. There are 14 residues in the CDR3. The sample was PBMCs, mostly from graft donor cells, taken 360 days after TCRalphabeta/CD19-depleted stem cell transplant. The clonotype was recovered from a female patient aged 2-10 years who had a stem cell transplant for congenital amegakaryocytic thrombocytopenia, so the T cells may come from the graft donor. The genes are TRBV6-5 and TRBJ1-2; D perhaps matches TRBD1 (5 bases). This chain's CDR3 is CASSYVGRWGGYTF. CDR3 nucleotides: TGTGCCAGCAGTTACGTGGGGCGATGGGGTGGCTACACCTTC.